Given below is one T cell receptor (beta chain) in context. Germline V gene data show CDR1 as SGHKS and CDR2 as YYEKEE (reference sequence). The CDR3 length is 16 residues. These data come from a study of CXCR3-negative and CXCR3-positive naive CD8 T cells. UMI-labeled 5' RACE yielded the TRB cDNA libraries. For each CDR3 protein, TCRdb gives one entry from its re-call of the 5' RACE reads, without DNA. This table lists about 130,000 distinct CDR3 sequences. The sequence derives from a human donor in good health. Some clones in this sample may be carry-over from other donors' samples. The sequencing input was naive CXCR3- CD8+ T cells from blood. As to subset: CD45RO-CCR7+CD27+CD95- naive CD8+ T cells lacking CXCR3 (TNR3-). The chain joins TRBV5-5 to TRBJ2-2. CDR3 in amino acids: CASSMDMGADTGELFF.